Listed below are T cell receptor beta chains from one sample, sequenced in a study of vaccination and CD4 T cells after COVID-19. Each CDR3 protein is one row after TCRdb ran MiXCR on the PCR reads. The sample includes fewer than 15,000 distinct CDR3 sequences, approximately 51% of them seen just once. For these receptors, no antigen is known. The input for sequencing was cultured CD4+ T cells from blood, taken after SARS-CoV-2 vaccination. These receptors were obtained from a human donor with COVID-19. Both conserved end residues are part of each CDR3. The order of the fields is clone size, J gene, D gene, V gene, CDR3 length, CDR3 DNA, CDR3 protein. D genes are given only for firm matches. Clone sizes are given selectively: once, few, many, or a class where the clone is expanded.

few | TRBJ2-4 | NA | TRBV10-1 | 15 | TGCGCCAGCAGTGAAGGCAGACTAGCCAAAAACATTCAGTACTTC | CASSEGRLAKNIQYF
NA | TRBJ2-7 | NA | TRBV7-2 | 15 | TGTGCCAGCAGCAGTGCCGGGACGGCGGCCTACGAGCAGTACTTC | CASSSAGTAAYEQYF
NA | TRBJ1-6 | NA | TRBV27 | 17 | TGTGCCAGCAGTTTTCAGGGTTTAAGCTCCTATAATTCACCCCTCCACTTT | CASSFQGLSSYNSPLHF
NA | TRBJ1-5 | TRBD1 | TRBV2 | 16 | TGTGCCAGCACTAAGACAGGGAGAGCTAGCAATCAGCCCCAGCATTTT | CASTKTGRASNQPQHF
NA | TRBJ1-2 | NA | TRBV28 | 13 | TGTGCCAGCAGTTTCACAGGCCACTATGGCTACACCTTC | CASSFTGHYGYTF
NA | TRBJ1-6 | TRBD1 | TRBV28 | 14 | TGTGCCAGCAGTGGGGACAGTTATTATTCACCCCTCCACTTT | CASSGDSYYSPLHF
few | TRBJ1-2 | TRBD1 | TRBV24-1 | 14 | TGTGCCACCAGTGATGATGACAGGGCCTATGGCTACACCTTC | CATSDDDRAYGYTF
NA | TRBJ1-2 | NA | TRBV7-2 | 15 | TGTGCCAGCAGCCACCCTAACAGGGTTGGCTATGGCTACACCTTC | CASSHPNRVGYGYTF
few | TRBJ2-4 | TRBD1 | TRBV6-2/TRBV6-3 | 15 | TGTGCCAGCAGTTACGACAGGGCAAACAAAAACATTCAGTACTTC | CASSYDRANKNIQYF
few | TRBJ1-2 | NA | TRBV19 | 13 | TGTGCCAGTAGTATAGATCTAGGCTCGAGCTACACCTTC | CASSIDLGSSYTF
few | TRBJ1-1 | TRBD1 | TRBV10-3 | 15 | TGTGCCATCAGTGCCGGACAGGGGATAGACACTGAAGCTTTCTTT | CAISAGQGIDTEAFF
NA | TRBJ2-2 | NA | TRBV10-2 | 12 | TGCGCCAGCAGTGAGTCGATCGGGGAGCTGTTTTTT | CASSESIGELFF
NA | TRBJ1-2 | TRBD1 | TRBV11-1 | 15 | TGTGCCAGCAGCTTGGACCGGGACAGCCTCTATGGCTACACCTTC | CASSLDRDSLYGYTF
NA | TRBJ1-2 | TRBD1 | TRBV6-1 | 15 | TGTGCCAGCAGGGTTACAGGGGTCCCTAACTATGGCTACACCTTC | CASRVTGVPNYGYTF
NA | TRBJ2-3 | TRBD2 | TRBV7-7 | 14 | TGTGCTAGCAGCTTAGCGGGGGGGCTGGATACGCAGTATTTT | CASSLAGGLDTQYF
NA | TRBJ1-5 | TRBD1 | TRBV2 | 14 | TGTGCCAGCGCTTCGGACAGGGGAGGTCAGCCCCAGCATTTT | CASASDRGGQPQHF
NA | TRBJ1-1 | NA | TRBV12-3/TRBV12-4 | 12 | TGTGCCAGCAGTAACCGACCCACTGAAGCTTTCTTT | CASSNRPTEAFF
NA | TRBJ2-4 | NA | TRBV11-3 | 13 | TGTGCCAGCAGGTCCGGGGACCAAAACATTCAGTACTTC | CASRSGDQNIQYF
NA | TRBJ1-1 | TRBD1 | TRBV27 | 15 | TGTGCCAGCAGAACGACAGGGGATTGGAACACTGAAGCTTTCTTT | CASRTTGDWNTEAFF
NA | TRBJ1-6 | NA | TRBV5-1 | 14 | TGCGCCAGCAGCTTGGCGGAGTCTTCGTCACCCCTCCACTTT | CASSLAESSSPLHF
NA | TRBJ2-5 | TRBD2 | TRBV20-1 | 19 | TGCAGTGCTAGAGATTTGCTAGCGGCGTCTTGGGATGACCAAGAGACCCAGTACTTC | CSARDLLAASWDDQETQYF
few | TRBJ1-5 | TRBD1 | TRBV6-5 | 16 | TGTGCCAGCAGTTCCGGGACAGGGGTGAACAATCAGCCCCAGCATTTT | CASSSGTGVNNQPQHF
NA | TRBJ1-1 | TRBD1 | TRBV10-3 | 13 | TGTGCCACCCTGGGACAGGGAGACACTGAAGCTTTCTTT | CATLGQGDTEAFF
few | TRBJ1-1 | TRBD1 | TRBV7-2 | 14 | TGTGCCAGCAGCCCGGGACAGGGGTGGAGTGGGGCTTTCTTT | CASSPGQGWSGAFF
NA | TRBJ1-2 | TRBD1 | TRBV20-1 | 14 | TGCAGTGCTAGAGATTCGACAGGGCAGGATGGCTACACCTTC | CSARDSTGQDGYTF
NA | TRBJ2-6 | NA | TRBV11-2 | 13 | TGTGCCAGCAGCTTCTCCGGGGCCAACGTCCTGACTTTC | CASSFSGANVLTF
NA | TRBJ2-2 | NA | TRBV19 | 14 | TGTGCCAGTAGTATAGGCTCAGGCTCCGGGGAGCTGTTTTTT | CASSIGSGSGELFF
NA | TRBJ1-5 | NA | TRBV2 | 14 | TGTGCCAGCAGTGGAATGAGAGGTAGTCAGCCCCAGCATTTT | CASSGMRGSQPQHF
NA | TRBJ2-7 | TRBD1 | TRBV19 | 14 | TGTGCCAGTAGTATCCACACACGACAGGGAGAGCAGTACTTC | CASSIHTRQGEQYF
NA | TRBJ1-5 | TRBD1 | TRBV5-1 | 15 | TGCGCCAGCAGCAGCACAGGGGACCTTATGCAGCCCCAGCATTTT | CASSSTGDLMQPQHF
NA | TRBJ1-2 | NA | TRBV6-5 | 13 | TGTGCCAGCAGTTACTCGATTCGGCAGGGCTACACCTTC | CASSYSIRQGYTF
NA | TRBJ2-3 | TRBD1 | TRBV18 | 15 | TGTGCCAGCTCACAATCGACAGGGGTGGGAGATACGCAGTATTTT | CASSQSTGVGDTQYF
few | TRBJ1-2 | NA | TRBV6-1 | 15 | TGTGCCAGCAGATCCTCAGGAACTTCTAACTATGGCTACACCTTC | CASRSSGTSNYGYTF
NA | TRBJ2-3 | TRBD2 | TRBV19 | 17 | TGTGCCAGTAGTACCCGCGGGATAGCGGGGGGGCAGGGTACGCAGTATTTT | CASSTRGIAGGQGTQYF
NA | TRBJ2-3 | NA | TRBV20-1 | 16 | TGCAGTGCTAGAGACCGTACTTTGTCTAGCACAGATACGCAGTATTTT | CSARDRTLSSTDTQYF
NA | TRBJ2-5 | TRBD2 | TRBV5-4 | 18 | TGTGCCAGCAGCTTACAAAAGCTAGCGGGGGGACCCCAAGAGACCCAGTACTTC | CASSLQKLAGGPQETQYF
NA | TRBJ2-7 | NA | TRBV6-1 | 14 | TGTGCCAGCACCCTACAGGGATCCTCTTACGAGCAGTACTTC | CASTLQGSSYEQYF
NA | TRBJ2-2 | NA | TRBV20-1 | 12 | TGCAGTGCCGTCAGCGACACCGGGGAGCTGTTTTTT | CSAVSDTGELFF
few | TRBJ2-1 | NA | TRBV6-1 | 15 | TGTGCCAGCAGTGATGGCTCGGTCCAAAACAATGAGCAGTTCTTC | CASSDGSVQNNEQFF
NA | TRBJ1-2 | TRBD1 | TRBV19 | 15 | TGTGCCAGCAGAATCCTACAGGGGGTGGGCTATGGCTACACCTTC | CASRILQGVGYGYTF
NA | TRBJ1-1 | TRBD1 | TRBV5-1 | 12 | TGCGCCAGCAAAGGGGGCGGCACTGAAGCTTTCTTT | CASKGGGTEAFF
NA | TRBJ1-6 | NA | TRBV27 | 16 | TGTGCCAGCACCTCCGCGGCCGGCGTGAGTAATTCACCCCTCCACTTT | CASTSAAGVSNSPLHF
NA | TRBJ1-5 | NA | TRBV6-5 | 12 | TGTGCCAGCAGTTACGAGATTCAGCCCCAGCATTTT | CASSYEIQPQHF
NA | TRBJ2-5 | NA | TRBV9 | 14 | TGTGCCAGCAGCGTAGCTTGGGGGGAGAGGCCCCAGTACTTC | CASSVAWGERPQYF
NA | TRBJ1-5 | NA | TRBV12-3/TRBV12-4 | 11 | TGTGCCAGCAGTTTTAATCAGCCCCAGCATTTT | CASSFNQPQHF
NA | TRBJ2-1 | TRBD1 | TRBV20-1 | 14 | TGCAGTGTCACCGGGACAGGGATTGGGTATGAGCAGTTCTTC | CSVTGTGIGYEQFF
once | TRBJ2-1 | NA | TRBV11-3 | 15 | TGTGCCAGCAGCTCCATCGTTGCCAGTCCCGATGAGCAGTTCTTC | CASSSIVASPDEQFF
NA | TRBJ1-3 | NA | TRBV19 | 12 | TGTGCCAGTAGTTGGCAAGGAAACACCATATATTTT | CASSWQGNTIYF
NA | TRBJ1-1 | NA | TRBV19 | 15 | TGTGCCAGCCAAACAAGCCAGGTTTCGGTCACTGAAGCTTTCTTT | CASQTSQVSVTEAFF
NA | TRBJ1-6 | TRBD1 | TRBV29-1 | 13 | TGCAGCGCTTCGACAGGGTCAGGTTCACCCCTCCACTTT | CSASTGSGSPLHF
few | TRBJ2-1 | NA | TRBV6-1 | 13 | TGTGCCAGCAGTGAAGCGGGAACCCGTGGAAAGTTCTTC | CASSEAGTRGKFF
NA | TRBJ1-2 | NA | TRBV25-1 | 14 | TGTGCCAGCACCGAGGACAGCGATTACTATGGCTACACCTTC | CASTEDSDYYGYTF
NA | TRBJ1-5 | NA | TRBV12-5 | 13 | TGTGCTAGTGGACCCGGAAGCAATCAGCCCCAGCATTTT | CASGPGSNQPQHF
NA | TRBJ2-7 | TRBD1 | TRBV7-9 | 14 | TGTGCCAGCAGTACAACCGGGACAGCCACCGAGCAGTACTTC | CASSTTGTATEQYF